This T cell receptor (beta chain) was observed in a study of T cells in Graves' hyperthyroidism and ophthalmopathy. RNA transcripts gave rise to amplified TCR beta CDR3 regions. With the HTBI primer set, the TCR CDR3 went through a first round of RT-PCR. TCRdb recomputed calls from the multiplex PCR reads with MiXCR, one row per CDR3 protein. This sample has around 250,000 distinct CDR3 sequences; approximately 23% occur once, and the top ten carry approximately 32%. Ophthalmopathy patients had moderate-to-severe active disease, CAS ≥3, NOSPECS ≥4, and disease duration under 3 months. This clonotype has a count of ten or more. The antigen remains unidentified. Overall study results and limits: In blood, most of the thyroid clonotypes expanded above 0.001 were also present.

Sequenced input: blood. This clonotype was sampled from a woman aged 40 to 50 with Graves' ophthalmopathy.

The CDR3 loop reads CASSLSGSGAQPQHF. The CDR3 region has the DNA TGTGCCAGCAGTTTATCTGGGTCGGGTGCTCAGCCCCAGCATTTT. V is TRBV28 and J is TRBJ1-5; D is ambiguous. Germline CDR1 reads MDHEN; CDR2 reads SYDVKM. The length of the CDR3 is 15 residues. The V and J ends lost 1 base and 6 bases respectively, with 13 bases between them.